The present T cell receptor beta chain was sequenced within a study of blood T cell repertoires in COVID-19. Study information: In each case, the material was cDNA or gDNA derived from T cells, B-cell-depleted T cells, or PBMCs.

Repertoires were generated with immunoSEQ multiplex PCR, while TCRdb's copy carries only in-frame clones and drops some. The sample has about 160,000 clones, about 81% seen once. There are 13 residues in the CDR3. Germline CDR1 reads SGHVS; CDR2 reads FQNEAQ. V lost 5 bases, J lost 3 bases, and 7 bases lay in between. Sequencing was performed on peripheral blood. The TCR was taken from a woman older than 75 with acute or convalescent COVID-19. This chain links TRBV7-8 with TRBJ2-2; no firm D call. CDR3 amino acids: CASSPRYTGELFF. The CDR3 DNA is TGTGCCAGCAGCCCCCGGTACACCGGGGAGCTGTTTTTT.